This T cell receptor beta chain comes out of a study of T cell changes during pregnancy in multiple sclerosis. The table came from immunoSEQ multiplex PCR; TCRdb's copy has only in-frame clones and leaves some out. Found here are 70,000 to 80,000 clones, over 85% of them singletons; the top ten hold 3.7%. The CDR3 runs 15 residues. V shed 1 base and J shed 7 bases, with 14 bases lying between them. Germline CDR1 LGHNA, CDR2 YNFKEQ. This TCR was sampled from a female donor in good health, enrolled as a control in a pregnancy study. The chain uses TRBV4-2 and TRBJ1-5, with D maybe TRBD1 (6 bases). The sequencing here drew on peripheral blood, taken after pregnancy. This chain's CDR3 is CASSQGPGDRQPQHF. The CDR3 DNA follows: TGTGCCAGCAGCCAAGGGCCAGGGGATCGCCAGCCCCAGCATTTT.